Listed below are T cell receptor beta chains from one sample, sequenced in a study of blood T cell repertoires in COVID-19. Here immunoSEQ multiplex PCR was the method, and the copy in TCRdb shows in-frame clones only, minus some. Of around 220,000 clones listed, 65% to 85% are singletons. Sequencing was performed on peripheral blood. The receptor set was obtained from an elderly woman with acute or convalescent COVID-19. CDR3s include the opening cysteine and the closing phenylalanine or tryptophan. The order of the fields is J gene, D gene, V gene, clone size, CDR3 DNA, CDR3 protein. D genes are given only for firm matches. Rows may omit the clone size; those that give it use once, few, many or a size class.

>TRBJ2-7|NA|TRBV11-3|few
TGTGCCAGCAGCTTTGCCCAGGCCAGGGGTTACGAGCAGTACTTC
CASSFAQARGYEQYF
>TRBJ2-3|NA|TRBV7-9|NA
TGTGCCAGCAGCTTGTCGGGGAGTGGTACAGATACGCAGTATTTT
CASSLSGSGTDTQYF
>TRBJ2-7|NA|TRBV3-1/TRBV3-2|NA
TGTGCCAGCAGCCAAGATAGGGGGAGTCCTTACGAGCAGTACTTC
CASSQDRGSPYEQYF
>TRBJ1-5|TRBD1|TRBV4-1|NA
TGCGCCAGCAGCCAGGGACCGGGGACAGGGGGCGGTCAGCCCCAGCATTTT
CASSQGPGTGGGQPQHF
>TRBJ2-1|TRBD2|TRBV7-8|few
TGTGCCAGCAGCCCCGCGGGGCGGGGGGATGGTGAGCAGTTCTTC
CASSPAGRGDGEQFF
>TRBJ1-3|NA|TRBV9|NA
TGTGCCAGCAGCGTAGATCGTTCCTCTGGAAACACCATATATTTT
CASSVDRSSGNTIYF
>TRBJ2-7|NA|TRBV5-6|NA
TGTGCCAGCAGCTTTTCGGACACCTCCTACGAGCAGTACTTC
CASSFSDTSYEQYF
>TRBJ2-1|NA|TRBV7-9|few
TGTGCCAGCAGCCGAGAGGTTTCCAATGAGCAGTTCTTC
CASSREVSNEQFF
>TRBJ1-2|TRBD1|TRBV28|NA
TGTGCCAGCAGTCTTACAGGGGAAGGCTACACCTTC
CASSLTGEGYTF
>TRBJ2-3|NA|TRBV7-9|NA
TGTGCCAGCAGCTTAGCACATACATGGGGCGAGACAGATACGCAGTATTTT
CASSLAHTWGETDTQYF
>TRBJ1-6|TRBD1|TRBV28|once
TGTGCCAGCAGTTTGGTCGGGACAGGGGTTCCCCTCCACTTT
CASSLVGTGVPLHF
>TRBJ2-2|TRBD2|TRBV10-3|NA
TGTGCCATCAGCGGAGGGACTAGCCCCACCGGGGAGCTGTTTTTT
CAISGGTSPTGELFF
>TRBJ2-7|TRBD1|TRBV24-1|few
TGTGCCACCAGGGACCTTGGGACAGGGGGTTACGAGCAGTACTTC
CATRDLGTGGYEQYF
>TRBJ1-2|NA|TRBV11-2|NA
TGTGCCAGCGCAGGAGGACAGTCGTTGGGAGGCTACACCTTC
CASAGGQSLGGYTF
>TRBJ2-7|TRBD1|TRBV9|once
TGTGCCAGCAGCGGGATAGGGACAGGAGGCGAGCAGTACTTC
CASSGIGTGGEQYF
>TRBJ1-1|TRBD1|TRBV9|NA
TGTGCCAGCAGCGGGACAGGGTTCGGTGAAGCTTTCTTT
CASSGTGFGEAFF
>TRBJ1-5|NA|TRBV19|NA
TGTGCCAGTAGTACGGGGTTTAATAGCAATCAGCCCCAGCATTTT
CASSTGFNSNQPQHF
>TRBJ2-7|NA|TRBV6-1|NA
TGTGCCAGCAGTGGACAGGCCTACTCCTACGAGCAGTACTTC
CASSGQAYSYEQYF
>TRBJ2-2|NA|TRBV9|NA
TGTGCCAGCAGCGTAGTGGCCGAACCGAACACCGGGGAGCTGTTTTTT
CASSVVAEPNTGELFF
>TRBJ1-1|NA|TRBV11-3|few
TGTGCCAGCAGACACATGGGGGCCAACACTGAAGCTTTCTTT
CASRHMGANTEAFF
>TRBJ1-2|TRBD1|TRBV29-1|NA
TGCAGCGTTGAAGATAACAGGGGGACATATGGCTACACCTTC
CSVEDNRGTYGYTF
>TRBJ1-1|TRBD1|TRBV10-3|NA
TGTGCCATCAGGAGCAGGGGGCTGGACACTGAAGCTTTCTTT
CAIRSRGLDTEAFF
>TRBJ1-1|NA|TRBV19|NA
TGTGCCAGTAGTATAGATAAGAACACTGAAGCTTTCTTT
CASSIDKNTEAFF
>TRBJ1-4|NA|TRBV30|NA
TGTGCCTGGAAATTGGGTGGGGGCCCTAATGAAAAACTGTTTTTT
CAWKLGGGPNEKLFF
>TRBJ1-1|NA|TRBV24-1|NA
TGTGCCACCAGTGATTCGGGGAACACTGAAGCTTTCTTT
CATSDSGNTEAFF
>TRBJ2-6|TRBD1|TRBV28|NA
TGTGCCAGCAGTGCGACAGGGGAAGAGTTCTCTGGGGCCAACGTCCTGACTTTC
CASSATGEEFSGANVLTF
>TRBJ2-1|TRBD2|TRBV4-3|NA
TGCGCCAGCAGCCAAGATCGGGGGGGACACTACAATGAGCAGTTCTTC
CASSQDRGGHYNEQFF
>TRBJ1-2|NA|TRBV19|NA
TGTGCCAGTAGTATGGGGACAACCTACTGGAGCTACACCTTC
CASSMGTTYWSYTF
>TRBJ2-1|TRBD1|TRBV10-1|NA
TGCGCCAGCGTAAGGTACAGGGGGCGCGCCAATGAGCAGTTCTTC
CASVRYRGRANEQFF
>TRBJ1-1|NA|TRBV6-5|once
TGTGCCAGCGTCTCCAGGATGAACACTGAAGCTTTCTTT
CASVSRMNTEAFF
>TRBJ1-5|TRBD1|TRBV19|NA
TGTGCCAGTAGTACCCAAGACAGGGGTAATCAGCCCCAGCATTTT
CASSTQDRGNQPQHF
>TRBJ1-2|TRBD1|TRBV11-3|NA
TGTGCCAGCAGCTTAGACCCCTTGAGGGGGCGCGGGGATGGCTACACCTTC
CASSLDPLRGRGDGYTF